Listed below are T cell receptor beta chains from one sample, sequenced in a study of neoadjuvant anti-PD-1 for oral cavity cancer. Some clones are missing from TCRdb's copy, which holds only in-frame ones; the method was immunoSEQ multiplex PCR. The sample lists tens of thousands of clones, roughly 84% occurring once. Here the sequenced sample was PBMCs, taken after nivolumab (anti-PD-1) treatment. Receptors were obtained from a person between 40 and 85 years old with oral cavity squamous cell carcinoma. The CDR3 runs from the conserved cysteine through the conserved F or W. The D gene is left open where the match is weak. A row's size may be missing; if present it is once, few, many or a size class.

j_call v_call cdr3_length d_call clone_size cdr3_aa cdr3_nt
TRBJ1-5 TRBV28 15 TRBD1 - CASSTSTGFDQPQHF TGTGCCAGCAGTACCTCGACAGGGTTTGATCAGCCCCAGCATTTT
TRBJ2-3 TRBV28 14 TRBD2 - CASSTRDYSTRGYF TGTGCCAGCAGTACTCGGGACTATTCCACACGCGGGTATTTT
TRBJ2-7 TRBV7-9 11 - - CASSETFEQYF TGTGCCAGCAGCGAAACTTTCGAGCAGTACTTC
TRBJ1-1 TRBV2 13 TRBD1 few CASVGQAVYGAFF TGTGCCAGCGTGGGACAGGCGGTGTACGGAGCTTTCTTT
TRBJ2-3 TRBV29-1 14 - - CSVRTGASTDTQYF TGCAGCGTTCGGACGGGAGCTAGCACAGATACGCAGTATTTT
TRBJ2-5 TRBV30 15 - - CAWIATTRSQETQYF TGTGCCTGGATTGCCACCACTAGAAGCCAAGAGACCCAGTACTTC
TRBJ2-5 TRBV28 11 - - CASRREETQYF TGTGCCAGCAGAAGGGAAGAGACCCAGTACTTC
TRBJ1-5 TRBV6-1 15 TRBD1 - CASSSTGKPTTPQHF TGTGCCAGCAGTTCGACAGGGAAGCCAACTACGCCCCAGCATTTT
TRBJ2-7 TRBV29-1 15 TRBD1 - CSYTLSGQGIHEQYF TGCAGCTATACCCTTTCCGGACAGGGGATCCACGAGCAGTACTTC
TRBJ2-1 TRBV29-1 20 TRBD2 - CSVGVLGTSGRAMSTNEQFF TGCAGCGTTGGGGTTCTGGGGACTAGCGGGAGGGCCATGTCAACCAATGAGCAGTTCTTC
TRBJ1-5 TRBV27 14 TRBD1 - CASGEGASNQPQHF TGTGCCAGCGGTGAGGGGGCGAGCAATCAGCCCCAGCATTTT
TRBJ2-1 TRBV18 13 TRBD2 - CASSPYSGSHQFF TGTGCCAGCTCACCATATAGCGGGAGCCACCAATTCTTC
TRBJ2-7 TRBV18 14 - - CASSPLQQGYEQYF TGTGCCAGCTCACCACTGCAACAGGGTTACGAGCAGTACTTC
TRBJ2-3 TRBV5-1 15 TRBD2 once CASSRLAGGVDTQYF TGCGCCAGCAGCCGACTAGCGGGAGGTGTAGATACGCAGTATTTT
TRBJ1-1 TRBV5-1 14 - few CASSLEARGNEAFF TGCGCCAGCAGCTTGGAGGCACGGGGGAATGAAGCTTTCTTT
TRBJ2-1 TRBV27 12 - - CASSLQGNEQFF TGTGCCAGCAGTTTACAGGGTAATGAGCAGTTCTTC
TRBJ1-1 TRBV5-1 15 - - CASSLSGGGTTEAFF TGCGCCAGCAGCTTGAGCGGGGGTGGGACCACTGAAGCTTTCTTT
TRBJ2-2 TRBV11-3 13 - - CASSLDRPGELFF TGTGCCAGCAGCTTAGATAGGCCCGGGGAGCTGTTTTTT
TRBJ2-3 TRBV7-9 15 TRBD1 once CASSSTRDRVDTQYF TGTGCCAGCAGCTCAACCCGGGACAGGGTAGATACGCAGTATTTT
TRBJ2-1 TRBV5-1 16 - - CASSLDGREIGGEQFF TGCGCCAGCAGCTTGGACGGACGGGAGATAGGGGGTGAGCAGTTCTTC
TRBJ1-3 TRBV5-1 14 - - CASSPQGSGNTIYF TGCGCCAGCAGCCCGCAGGGCTCTGGAAACACCATATATTTT
TRBJ1-1 TRBV7-8 14 - - CASTLGRGNTEAFF TGTGCCAGCACCCTTGGGAGGGGAAACACTGAAGCTTTCTTT
TRBJ2-3 TRBV6-1 16 TRBD2 - CASSERLAVSTDTQYF TGTGCCAGCAGTGAAAGGCTAGCGGTTAGCACAGATACGCAGTATTTT
TRBJ1-1 TRBV6-6 14 - - CASSPGVPNTEAFF TGTGCCAGCAGCCCCGGGGTCCCGAACACTGAAGCTTTCTTT
TRBJ2-5 TRBV7-2 15 TRBD1 once CASSSRTGPQETQYF TGTGCCAGCAGCTCCCGGACAGGGCCCCAAGAGACCCAGTACTTC
TRBJ1-2 TRBV11-3 13 - - CASSLRRSNGYTF TGTGCCAGCAGCTTAAGGCGCAGCAATGGCTACACCTTC